This TCR beta chain was sequenced for a study of T cell repertoires in cytomegalovirus infection. Across the whole study: Public TCR beta signatures indicated both CMV infection and matching HLA type.

CDR3 length: 15 residues. Germline V gives CDR1 SGHRS, CDR2 YFSETQ. V gave up 2 bases and J gave up 6 bases; unmatched junction bases: 5. A single record per CDR3 protein comes from TCRdb applying MiXCR to the reads. Among under 800,000 distinct CDR3 sequences listed, roughly a quarter were seen once. As concerns this clonotype: The antigen is undetermined.

Points from the study as a whole: In two of eight donors, the top clonotype was HLA-C-restricted CMV-specific.

The clonotype comes from a human donor in good health (CMV status not recorded). Some clones in this sample may be carry-over from other donors' samples. Material for sequencing was CD8+ T cells from PBMCs. The chain uses TRBV5-1 and TRBJ2-2; 9 nucleotides match TRBD1. This CDR3 reads CASSFRDRVSGELFF. DNA for the CDR3: TGCGCCAGCAGCTTCCGGGACAGGGTCTCCGGGGAGCTGTTTTTT. Variable domain in full (rest from reference TRBV5-1 and TRBJ2-2): KAGVTQTPRYLIKTRGQQVTLSCSPISGHRSVSWYQQTPGQGLQFLFEYFSETQRNKGNFPGRFSGRQFSNSRSEMNVSTLELGDSALYLCASSFRDRVSGELFFGEGSRLTVL.